Listed below are T cell receptor beta chains from one sample, sequenced in a study of blood T cell repertoires in COVID-19. The assay was immunoSEQ multiplex PCR, and TCRdb's table has in-frame clones only and misses some. There are under 150,000 clones in the sample; over 75% occur only once, and around 9.8% lies in the top ten. Sequenced material: peripheral blood. The receptors were sampled from a man aged 35-49 years with active or convalescent COVID-19. Both conserved end residues are part of each CDR3. A D gene is named only where the DNA matches it firmly. Size is omitted from some rows. Given values are once, few, many or a class for expanded clones.

NA	NA	TRBV5-1	TRBJ1-5	TGCGCCAGCAGCTTGGAAAACAGAGAACAGCCCCAGCATTTT	CASSLENREQPQHF
TRBD2	NA	TRBV15	TRBJ2-3	TGTGCCACGGGAGTCGGCGGGGGGGCAGATACGCAGTATTTT	CATGVGGGADTQYF
NA	NA	TRBV2	TRBJ2-2	TGTGCCAGCAGTGAAGGTGGGGCCGGCACCGGGGAGCTGTTTTTT	CASSEGGAGTGELFF
TRBD1	NA	TRBV18	TRBJ2-7	TGTGCCAGCTCAATTGTCGGACAGGGGATTCACGAGCAGTACTTC	CASSIVGQGIHEQYF
NA	NA	TRBV2	TRBJ1-5	TGTGCCAGCAGGGGGCGGACGGGAGGCGATCAGCCCCAGCATTTT	CASRGRTGGDQPQHF
NA	once	TRBV4-2	TRBJ1-1	TGTGCCAGCAGCCACCCCCTTTGGGGGGAGAGAACTGAAGCTTTCTTT	CASSHPLWGERTEAFF
NA	NA	TRBV29-1	TRBJ2-1	TGCAGCGTTGGATTTTTGGTCAGGGATAATGAGCAGTTCTTC	CSVGFLVRDNEQFF
NA	once	TRBV7-9	TRBJ2-7	TGTGCCAGCAGCTTAGTTCGGGAGCAGTACTTC	CASSLVREQYF
NA	many	TRBV3-1/TRBV3-2	TRBJ2-2	TGTGCCAGCAGCGTCCCTCCCGGGGAGCTGTTTTTT	CASSVPPGELFF
NA	NA	TRBV5-1	TRBJ2-2	TGCGCCAGCAGCTCTTACATCGGGGAGCTGTTTTTT	CASSSYIGELFF
NA	once	TRBV9	TRBJ1-1	TGTGCCAGCAGCTCCTTTAACACTGAAGCTTTCTTT	CASSSFNTEAFF
NA	once	TRBV5-4	TRBJ1-3	TGTGCCAGCAGCTTGTCAGGATCTTTCTCTGGAAACACCATATATTTT	CASSLSGSFSGNTIYF
TRBD1	NA	TRBV2	TRBJ1-6	TGTGCCAGCAACCCGACAGGGGGCATAACTAATTCACCCCTCCACTTT	CASNPTGGITNSPLHF
TRBD2	NA	TRBV6-5	TRBJ2-7	TGTGCCAGCAGTTACGGCGGGGGAATCTCCTACGAGCAGTACTTC	CASSYGGGISYEQYF
TRBD1	NA	TRBV19	TRBJ2-7	TGTGCCAGTAGTACCTCCGGGACAGGGGGCTACGAGCAGTACTTC	CASSTSGTGGYEQYF
NA	once	TRBV7-9	TRBJ1-1	TGTGCCACCACATACAGGGAAACTGAAGCTTTCTTT	CATTYRETEAFF
NA	NA	TRBV10-3	TRBJ1-5	TGTGCCATCAGTGACGGGGAAAGCAATCAGCCCCAGCATTTT	CAISDGESNQPQHF